These T cell receptor beta chains were read from a single sample in a study of CD8 T cells in Susac syndrome. TCRdb analysed the immunoSEQ multiplex PCR reads with MiXCR anew, one entry per CDR3 protein. The repertoire has just over 300,000 distinct CDR3 sequences, about 91% of them found once; the top ten carry approximately 0.065%. Sequencing input: CD4+ T cells from PBMCs. The receptors derive from a human donor with multiple sclerosis. Each CDR3 is given with its conserved first and last residue. Size values are once, few and many counts, or a class for expanded clones, and some rows have none.

v_call: TRBV19; clone_size: -; cdr3_aa: CASSIGVPAEAFF
v_call: TRBV20-1; clone_size: few; cdr3_aa: CSARGTVNQPQHF
v_call: TRBV7-8; clone_size: -; cdr3_aa: CASSSPTGQAYNEQFF
v_call: TRBV12-3/TRBV12-4; clone_size: -; cdr3_aa: CASSPSWGSLGDTQYF
v_call: TRBV27; clone_size: once; cdr3_aa: CASSLSRGELFF
v_call: TRBV2; clone_size: -; cdr3_aa: CASNRAVTGSYEQYF
v_call: TRBV7-2; clone_size: -; cdr3_aa: CASSLEPNQPQHF
v_call: TRBV19; clone_size: -; cdr3_aa: CASSIWKSSYEQYF
v_call: TRBV10-3; clone_size: -; cdr3_aa: CAIKTESYEQYF
v_call: TRBV14; clone_size: -; cdr3_aa: CASSQSPGWGADYTF
v_call: TRBV20-1; clone_size: -; cdr3_aa: CSAMPGIAGDADTQYF
v_call: TRBV7-3; clone_size: -; cdr3_aa: CASSLKAGRGSPLHF
v_call: TRBV12-3/TRBV12-4; clone_size: -; cdr3_aa: CASSPRGTSWSTDTQYF
v_call: TRBV29-1; clone_size: -; cdr3_aa: CSVGAGAADQPQHF
v_call: TRBV5-1; clone_size: -; cdr3_aa: CASSLWPGETQYF
v_call: TRBV6-2/TRBV6-3; clone_size: -; cdr3_aa: CASSPSGRSGEQYF
v_call: TRBV5-1; clone_size: -; cdr3_aa: CASSSSSQGGQETQYF
v_call: TRBV20-1; clone_size: -; cdr3_aa: CSASSWGESSTDTQYF